This T cell receptor beta chain emerged from a study of cytomegalovirus exposure and HLA in healthy donors (dated by TCRdb to between 2016 and 2019). Broadly, across the study: According to an earlier analysis of around 600 of the donors, 200 million or so T cells yielded roughly 100 million unique TCR beta sequences and more than 250 Gb of sequence data. About 300 gigabases of sequencing data and approximately 92 million unique TCR sequences made up an early release that covered nearly 650 HLA-typed donors. Of the roughly 400 genotyped donors, 75% to 85% were placed in the genetic ancestry cluster associated with self-reported Caucasian donors. The study was designed to test whether signatures of past pathogen exposure could be identified by cataloging public T cell receptors. Using immunosequencing, the study profiled T cell repertoires from 550 to 750 subjects and related those repertoires to cytomegalovirus serostatus. Besides the first cohort of some 670 subjects, a separate validation cohort made up of 95 to 150 different subjects was used. To predict cytomegalovirus infection status, the study combined high-throughput TCR immunosequencing, statistical association of individual TCRs with disease status, and machine learning. A later analysis re-analyzed previously published TCR beta repertoires from approximately 700 donors and added high-resolution HLA genotyping to study TCR occurrence patterns. In the later analysis, no new phenotypic data were used to find candidate immune exposures; instead, reliance was placed on TCR beta sequences and their occurrence across donors. An earlier analysis of around 580 of the donors used high-throughput TCR beta sequencing to judge whether each TCR beta V gene segment behaved as functional or pseudogenic. Donor age, sex, ethnicity and CMV serostatus were compiled together with the repertoire data. A later genetic analysis used genome-wide SNP genotypes for about 55% of the 666 donors, treating that subset as a discovery cohort. All discovery cohort repertoires had been generated using a single sequencing platform. HLA typing included class I and class II loci at four-digit resolution. Typing coverage differed by locus: A, B, C, DRB1 and DQB1 were typed in about 620-630 donors, DQA1 in about 500, DPA1 in around 580, and DPB1 in around 440. Roughly 5 DR-DQ haplotypes were handled as single units for association and clustering because linkage in the cohort was strong. Among about 390 genotyped donors of the cohort, an average of around 240,000 unique TCR beta nucleotide sequences were sequenced per donor, around 20% of them non-productive.

Note on this clone: The antigen it recognizes is unknown. Base qualities are not recorded, but no much larger clone differs from it by a single base.

Broader findings and caveats from the paper: In an earlier analysis of around 600 of the donors, most TCR beta V segments were observed in productive rearrangements about 87% or about 30% of the time, broadly matching IMGT annotations. A group of highly shared sequence variants was considered likely to be a technical artifact of the sequencing pipeline. Specific HLA alleles were associated with 15,000 to 20,000 TCR beta sequences at a false discovery rate of 0.05 in a later analysis. Strong co-occurrence of HLA alleles, especially DR and DQ, made assigning TCR associations to individual alleles difficult. Several of the top co-occurrence clusters appeared to be linked to parvovirus B19, influenza, CMV and Epstein-Barr virus, according to a later analysis. In vitro tests confirmed that three of the cytomegalovirus-associated TCR beta chains recognize cytomegalovirus antigens. In both the original and validation cohorts, the classifier was reported to diagnose cytomegalovirus status with high specificity and sensitivity. Compared with the 666-donor mean, donors in an Asian-associated ancestry cluster had fewer N-insertions in productive TCRs, according to a later genetic analysis. Correlated functional status among segregating V segments might reflect linkage disequilibrium, but an unknown experimental factor could not be ruled out. The presence/absence analyses assumed that sequencing depth was roughly uniform across donors, and that assumption may not be true. The earlier analysis of approximately 560 of the donors excluded roughly 16 rarely observed V segments, including chromosome 9 orphons, because counts were too low. It was suggested by the authors that the approach could potentially be generalized to other disease states and immunological phenotypes. Because the 87-base-pair reads could not distinguish some IMGT-functional V segments, including TRBV6-2 and TRBV6-3, those segments were excluded. In the study, around 150 TCR beta chains were listed as associated with cytomegalovirus. The only immune exposure information available for the cohort was CMV serostatus. Because some donors lacked HLA typing at each locus, the association tests relied only on the typed subset. In a later analysis, TCR association rates were found to vary across HLA loci, with the most associated TCRs seen for DRB1 alleles and the fewest for HLA-C alleles. An association between a missense DCLRE1C variant and V-gene and J-gene trimming of TCR beta chains was found in a later genetic analysis and replicated in an independent cohort. A later analysis found that HLA-associated TCR beta chains were more clonally expanded and had lower generation probabilities than equally common non-associated chains. A further reported finding was that TCR beta sequences accurately predicted the HLA-A and HLA-B alleles for most subjects in the first cohort. Most TCR sequences were observed very rarely across donors, whereas some public TCRs were present in many individuals. According to a later analysis, most CMV-associated TCR beta chains appeared to be HLA-restricted, and the HLA associations seemed to be driven largely by CMV exposure. In this cohort, only TCR beta chains were sequenced, and detectable features were limited by the absence of alpha or paired-chain data.

In total, roughly 670 healthy bone marrow donors made up the cohort. At the time of sampling, every cohort member was nominally healthy, though immune exposures that went unrecorded were likely present. The donor was CMV seropositive and was included in the group of 250 to 300 seropositive cohort members. A peripheral blood sample was provided by each donor, and peripheral blood mononuclear cells were used for TCR beta sequencing. Genomic DNA was extracted from the blood cell samples with the Qiagen DNeasy Blood Extraction Kit. V and J are truncated by 0 bases and 4 bases respectively, leaving an intervening sequence of 10 bases. CDR1 and CDR2 are drawn from the germline V gene: MNHEY, SVGAGI. The CDR3 numbers 15 residues from cysteine through phenylalanine. Left in the record is the CDR3 DNA by itself, 45 bases read in frame from the first base. The library was generated by the immunoSEQ multiplex PCR assay. For the multiplex PCR, a mixture combining 60 forward primers for TCR Vbeta segments and 13 reverse primers for TCR Jbeta segments was used. The CDR3 region of rearranged TCR beta genes was amplified from genomic DNA with a multiplex PCR assay. The Illumina HiSeq System was used to sequence the amplified TCR beta libraries as 87-base-pair reads. Under the source paper's analysis protocol: In a later analysis, roughly 80 million unique TCR beta chains were counted across the approximately 670 repertoires, and around 10 million of these chains were shared by at least two donors. Raw reads were error-corrected and collapsed into unique sequences with a nearest-neighbor algorithm that merged closely related sequences to remove PCR and sequencing errors. To assign V, D and J gene segments, CDR3 sequences were aligned to IMGT reference sequences. Each retained sequence needed at least a six-nucleotide match to both a V gene segment and a J gene segment. A rearrangement was called productive if the CDR3 had no stop codons and remained in frame with V and J, and every other rearrangement was called non-productive. CDR3 was defined according to IMGT convention as the region running from the second conserved V-encoded cysteine to the conserved J-encoded phenylalanine. In an earlier analysis of roughly 580 of the donors, sequences lacking an unambiguous match to a single V gene segment were excluded. In an earlier analysis of some 590 of the donors, V segments were called functional above 56.7% productive rearrangements and were called segregating when the between-donor standard deviation exceeded 5%. A statistical classification framework was built for diagnosing cytomegalovirus status from the catalog of TCR beta chain sequences. In a later analysis, V and J genes were assigned by comparing TCR nucleotide sequences against IMGT/GENE-DB human TR gene sequences. In a later analysis, CDR3 sequences and most-parsimonious VDJ recombination scenarios were assigned using the TCRdist pipeline. In a later analysis, each TCR beta chain was defined by its CDR3 amino acid sequence together with its V-gene family, and reads without a unique V-gene family were excluded. A later analysis removed several hundred highly shared, low-generation-probability nucleotide sequences to deal with suspected cross-contamination and a sequencing artifact. In a later analysis, a clonal expansion index for each public chain was calculated from normalized within-repertoire ranks of inferred template counts. In a later analysis, generation probabilities were computed with a VDJ recombination model fitted to out-of-frame rearrangements, and the resulting probabilities were checked against IGoR. Hypergeometric tests were used in a later analysis to score TCR-TCR, TCR-HLA and TCR-CMV co-occurrence, with a repertoire-size bias correction applied to the TCR pairs. In a later analysis, false discovery rates were estimated by permuting HLA or CMV assignments 20 times. A later analysis grouped co-occurring TCRs with DBSCAN, adding TCRdist sequence similarity when clustering within HLA-allele-positive subsets. Repertoires with fewer than 30,000 or more than 120,000 public chains were left out of co-occurrence clustering, as were about 5 repertoires with anomalous nucleotide sharing. TCRdb provides this immuneACCESS table in a form limited to in-frame rearrangements. Some clones are lacking; in checked studies, under half of them reflect an unresolved V gene, and why the rest are absent is not known. Clone size and V and J calls were adopted from that table, with D and trimming inferred from the DNA. Present in this sample are about 140,000 clones, about 78% of which were seen just once. The ten largest account for over 6.5% of the sample.

Sequenced material: PBMCs. The sequence came from a middle-aged man in good health and CMV-seropositive. The receptor chain draws on TRBV6-5 and TRBJ1-5, and perhaps TRBD1 as D gene, on 5 matching bases. The CDR3 has the sequence CASSYSRGGNQPQHF. The nucleotides read TGTGCCAGCAGTTACTCGAGGGGAGGGAATCAGCCCCAGCATTTT.